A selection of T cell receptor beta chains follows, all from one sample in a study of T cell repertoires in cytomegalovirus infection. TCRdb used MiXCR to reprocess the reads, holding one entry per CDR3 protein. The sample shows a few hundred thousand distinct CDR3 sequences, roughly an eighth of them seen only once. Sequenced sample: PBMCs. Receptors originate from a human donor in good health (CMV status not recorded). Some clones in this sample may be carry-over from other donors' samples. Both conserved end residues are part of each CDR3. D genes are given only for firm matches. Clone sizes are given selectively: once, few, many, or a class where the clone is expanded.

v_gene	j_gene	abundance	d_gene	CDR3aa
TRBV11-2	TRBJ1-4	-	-	CASSFRAEKLFF
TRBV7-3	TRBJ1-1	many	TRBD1	CASSLSGGANTEAFF
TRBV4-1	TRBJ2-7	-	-	CASSQVGQYEQYF
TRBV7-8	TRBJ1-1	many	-	CASSLGGLRNTEAFF
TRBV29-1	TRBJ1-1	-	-	CSGRGVNTEAFF
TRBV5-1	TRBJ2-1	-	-	CASSWGRLAYNEQFF
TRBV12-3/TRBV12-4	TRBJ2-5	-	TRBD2	CASSYPRTSGSLVEETQYF
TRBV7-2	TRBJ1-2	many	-	CASSLPGRGYTF
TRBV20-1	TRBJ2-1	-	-	CSASASSYNEQFF
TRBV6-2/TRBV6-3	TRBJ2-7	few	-	CASGFYEQYF
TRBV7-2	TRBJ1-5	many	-	CASSPVGGGNQPQHF
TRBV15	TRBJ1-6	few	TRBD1	CATSRGGDRGFNSPLHF
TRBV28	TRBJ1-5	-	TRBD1	CASEIPGQGEQPQHF
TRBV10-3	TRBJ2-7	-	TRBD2	CAIRGSGSSYEQYF
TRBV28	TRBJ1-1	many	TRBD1	CASSAPGQDTEAFF
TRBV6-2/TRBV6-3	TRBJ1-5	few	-	CASTPDMSKQPQHF
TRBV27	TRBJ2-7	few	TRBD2	CASRTSGGNEQYF
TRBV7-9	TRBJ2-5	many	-	CASSLNKGDQYF
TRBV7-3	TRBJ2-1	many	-	CASSLGPPSNEQFF
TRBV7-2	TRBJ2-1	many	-	CASSPTSYNEQFF
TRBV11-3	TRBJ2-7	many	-	CASSLVVGGEQYF
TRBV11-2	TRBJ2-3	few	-	CASSFRGRLGDTQYF
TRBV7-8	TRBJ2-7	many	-	CASSFMRFGRTGSYEQYF
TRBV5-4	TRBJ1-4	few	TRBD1	CASTRQGEKLFF
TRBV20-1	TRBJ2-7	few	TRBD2	CSARPSGRGDEQYF
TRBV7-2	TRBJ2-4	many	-	CASKLRAKNIQYF
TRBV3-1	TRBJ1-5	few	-	CASSQEDSNQPQHF
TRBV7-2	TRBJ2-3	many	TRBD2	CASSPPSPGLAGDEDTQYF
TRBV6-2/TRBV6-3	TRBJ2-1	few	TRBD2	CASSYSLGRGNEQFF
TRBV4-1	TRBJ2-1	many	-	CASSLEPWDEQFF
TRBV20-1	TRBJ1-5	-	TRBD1	CSARTDRAIQPQHF
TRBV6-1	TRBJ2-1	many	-	CASSGSAGMGSDEQFF
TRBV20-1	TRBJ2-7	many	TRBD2	CSARGLAGYEQYF
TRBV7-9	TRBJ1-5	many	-	CASRDSANQPQHF
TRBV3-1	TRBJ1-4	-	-	CASSQGDGPTNEKLFF
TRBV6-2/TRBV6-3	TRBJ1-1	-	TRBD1	CASSPGTGHTEAFF
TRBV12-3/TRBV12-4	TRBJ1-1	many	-	CASSFSRTEAFF
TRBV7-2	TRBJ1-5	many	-	CASSLASQPQHF
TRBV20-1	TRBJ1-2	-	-	CSASPAMGGYGYTF
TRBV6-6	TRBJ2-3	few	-	CASRFHGEVADTQYF
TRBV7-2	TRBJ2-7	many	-	CASSLRSSGLEQYF
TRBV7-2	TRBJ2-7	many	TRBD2	CASSIGTSGFYEQYF
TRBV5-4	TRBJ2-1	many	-	CASSLGGLSYNEQFF
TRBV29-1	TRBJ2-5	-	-	CSVDLTLGETQYF
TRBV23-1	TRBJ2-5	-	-	CASSQSGGQETQYF
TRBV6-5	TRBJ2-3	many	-	CASSRSPDTQYF
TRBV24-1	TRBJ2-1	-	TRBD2	CATSAFGRSNEQFF
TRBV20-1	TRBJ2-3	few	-	CSARSAETRSYTDTQYF
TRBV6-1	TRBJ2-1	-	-	CASSENGPGLF
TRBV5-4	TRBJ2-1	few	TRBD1	CASSSRDRAYNEQFF
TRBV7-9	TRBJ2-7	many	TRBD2	CASSPRDYYEQYF
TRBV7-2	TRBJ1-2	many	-	CASSTRGGAIGYTF